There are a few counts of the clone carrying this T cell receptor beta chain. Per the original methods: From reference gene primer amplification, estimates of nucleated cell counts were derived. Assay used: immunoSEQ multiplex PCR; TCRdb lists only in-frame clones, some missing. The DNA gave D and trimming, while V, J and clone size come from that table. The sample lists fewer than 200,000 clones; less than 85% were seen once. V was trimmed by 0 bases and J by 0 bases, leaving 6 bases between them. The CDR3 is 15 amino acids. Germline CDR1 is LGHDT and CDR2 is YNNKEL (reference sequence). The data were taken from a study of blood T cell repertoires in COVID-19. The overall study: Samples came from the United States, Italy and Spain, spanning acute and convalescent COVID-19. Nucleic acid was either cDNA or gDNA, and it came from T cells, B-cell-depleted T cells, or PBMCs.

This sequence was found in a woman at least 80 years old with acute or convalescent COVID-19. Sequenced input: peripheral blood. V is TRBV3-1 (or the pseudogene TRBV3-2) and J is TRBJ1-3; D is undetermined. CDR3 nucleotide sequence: TGTGCCAGCAGCCAAGACTCCCTCTCTGGAAACACCATATATTTT. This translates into CASSQDSLSGNTIYF.